This T cell receptor beta chain derives from a study of Ad26.COV2.S vaccination and SARS-CoV-2 variants. In the study overall: Administration of Ad26.COV2.S was intramuscular, either once or twice 56 days apart.

Repertoires were generated with immunoSEQ multiplex PCR, while TCRdb's copy carries only in-frame clones and drops some. The sample contains around 450,000 clones, roughly nine tenths of which appear only once. Study findings and constraints: Substantial response breadth was reportedly seen for spike-specific CD8+ and CD4+ T cells after vaccination.

Concerning this clone: What it binds is not known.

The CDR3 is made up of 15 amino acids. V lost 5 bases, J lost 6 bases, and 8 bases stayed unmatched. Germline-derived CDR1 and CDR2 are KGHSH and LQKENI. Regarding treatment: around 19 received Ad26.COV2.S at low or high dose, single or two shots; about 5 received placebo; per-sample allocation not given. Material that was analyzed had been drawn on day 63 after the first vaccine or placebo injection. A Boston adult aged 18-55 years was the donor. This rearrangement joins TRBV18 to TRBJ2-3; TRBD1 matches at 10 bases. Sequences were derived from peripheral blood, sampled in a trial of Ad26.COV2.S vaccine versus placebo. The sequence was collected from a person aged 18-65 years who received the Ad26.COV2.S COVID-19 vaccine or a placebo. The CDR3 sequence is CASSWIGTGVDTQYF. CDR3 sequence (DNA): TGTGCCAGCTCATGGATCGGGACAGGGGTGGATACGCAGTATTTT.